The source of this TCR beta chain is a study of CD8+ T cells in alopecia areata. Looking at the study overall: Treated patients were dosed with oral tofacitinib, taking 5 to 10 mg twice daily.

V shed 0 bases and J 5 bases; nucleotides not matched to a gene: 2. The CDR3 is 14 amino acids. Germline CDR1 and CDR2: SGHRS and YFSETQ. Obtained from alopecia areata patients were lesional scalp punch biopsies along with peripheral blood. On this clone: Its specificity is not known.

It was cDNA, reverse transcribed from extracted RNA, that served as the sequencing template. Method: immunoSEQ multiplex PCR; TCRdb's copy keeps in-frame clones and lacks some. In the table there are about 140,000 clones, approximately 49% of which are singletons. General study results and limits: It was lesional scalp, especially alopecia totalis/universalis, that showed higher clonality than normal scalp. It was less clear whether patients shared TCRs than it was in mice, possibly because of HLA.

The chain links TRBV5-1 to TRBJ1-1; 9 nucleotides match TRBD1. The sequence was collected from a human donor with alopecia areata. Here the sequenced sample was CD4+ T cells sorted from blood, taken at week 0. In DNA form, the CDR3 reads TGCGCCAGCAGCTTGGAGGGGACAGGGACTGAAGCTTTCTTT. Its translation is CASSLEGTGTEAFF. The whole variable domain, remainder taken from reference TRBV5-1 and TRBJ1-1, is KAGVTQTPRYLIKTRGQQVTLSCSPISGHRSVSWYQQTPGQGLQFLFEYFSETQRNKGNFPGRFSGRQFSNSRSEMNVSTLELGDSALYLCASSLEGTGTEAFFGQGTRLTVV.